Following are 24 T cell receptor beta chains from one sample sequenced in a study of T cell responses to AZD1222 COVID-19 vaccine (dated by TCRdb to the early 2020s). Library generation was performed with the immunoSEQ multiplex PCR assay. Sourced from immuneACCESS, this table was stored by TCRdb with only in-frame sequences that have V and J called. A share of the clones is absent; for the studies checked, an unresolved V gene accounts for under half, and the remainder has no known explanation. The sample table shows about 150,000 clones, and approximately 87% are seen once. The top ten hold 8% to 10% of the sample. What the time point label conveys for this sample: about 28 days (+/-7) after the second vaccine dose. The sample here was peripheral blood, taken 28 days after the second AZD1222 dose. These receptors were collected from an adult who received the AZD1222 COVID-19 vaccine.

The rearrangement joins TRBV6-2 or TRBV6-3 to TRBJ2-2, with 10 bases lining up with TRBD2. This CDR3 has 18 residues. The junction had 17 bases not matched to a gene; V was cut back by 6 bases and J by 7 bases. The germline V gene encodes CDR1 MNHEY and CDR2 SVGEGT. The CDR3 sequence: CASSPSLAGVLKGGELFF. The CDR3 DNA is TGTGCCAGCAGCCCTAGCCTAGCGGGAGTTCTCAAAGGCGGGGAGCTGTTTTTT.

This sequence joins TRBV27 and TRBJ2-7; TRBD1 matches 10 bases. The ends lost 2 bases at V and 6 bases at J; junction bases unmatched: 10. The CDR3 has 16 residues. Germline V gives CDR1 MNHEY, CDR2 SMNVEV (reference sequence). CDR3 in amino acids: CASSLHEGQGMVEQYF. CDR3 DNA: TGTGCCAGCAGTTTACACGAGGGACAGGGGATGGTCGAGCAGTACTTC.

The CDR3 DNA is TGTGCCAGCAGCCAGAGCGGGAGAAGGGATCTTGAGCAGTTCTTC. Protein: CASSQSGRRDLEQFF. The chain employs TRBV4-2 and TRBJ2-1; 8 bases agree with TRBD2. Germline CDR1 reads LGHNA; CDR2 reads YNFKEQ. The CDR3 is 15 amino acids. Trimming took 3 bases from V and 9 from J; bases not matched to a gene: 10.

The gene calls are TRBV28 and TRBJ1-2; 9 nucleotides match TRBD1. Germline CDR1 MDHEN, CDR2 SYDVKM. V lost 6 bases, J lost 8 bases, and 10 bases stayed unmatched. CDR3 length: 14 residues. In nucleotides, the CDR3 is TGTGCCAGCAGGGACCCGGGACAGGGAAAAGGCTACACCTTC. Translating it yields CASRDPGQGKGYTF.

The chain is built from TRBV7-3 and TRBJ1-2, with TRBD1 identical over 8 bases. V lost 5 bases to trimming and J lost 4 bases; unmatched junction nucleotides: 9. This CDR3 is 15 amino acids long. Germline-derived CDR1 and CDR2 are SGHTA and FQGTGA. CDR3 in amino acids: CASSRDGQGVYGYTF. Here the CDR3 DNA reads TGTGCCAGCAGCCGCGATGGACAGGGAGTCTATGGCTACACCTTC.

J is TRBJ2-1 and V is TRBV11-2; D possibly corresponds to TRBD2 (6 bases). Trimming shortened V by 5 bases and J by 4 bases, and 12 bases separated the two germline ends. CDR1 and CDR2 from the germline V gene are SGHAT and FQNNGV. The CDR3 covers 14 residues. Here the CDR3 reads CASSLGGIYNEQFF. Written as DNA, the CDR3 is TGTGCCAGCAGCCTCGGAGGGATTTACAATGAGCAGTTCTTC.

The chain has TRBV7-6 and TRBJ2-1; tentatively, D is TRBD1 (6 bases). V was cut by 2 bases and J by 1 base, with 9 bases left in between. The CDR3 covers 15 residues. Germline V gives CDR1 SGHVS, CDR2 FNYEAQ. The CDR3 DNA sequence: TGTGCCAGCAGCTTACAGCAGGGGTCCTACAATGAGCAGTTCTTC. Its translation is CASSLQQGSYNEQFF.

The chain recombines TRBV7-8 with TRBJ2-7, with D unclear. The germline CDR1 and CDR2 sequences are SGHVS and FQNEAQ. This CDR3 spans 15 amino acids. V was cut by 1 base and J by 2 bases, with 12 bases left in between. The chain's CDR3 is CASSLVSSSPYEQYF. The CDR3, as DNA: TGTGCCAGCAGCTTAGTGTCGTCGTCCCCCTACGAGCAGTACTTC.

The chain has TRBV12-3 or TRBV12-4 and TRBJ2-2; TRBD1 agrees at 7 bases. The V segment lost 10 bases and the J segment 8 bases; nucleotides outside the gene matches: 10. This CDR3 region has 13 residues. CDR3 bases: TGTGCCATAGGACAGGACCCTGGGGGGGAGCTGTTTTTT. This gives the protein CAIGQDPGGELFF.

V gene TRBV6-2 or TRBV6-3 combines with J gene TRBJ2-1; D not certain. CDR3 length: 13 amino acids. V was shortened by 4 bases and J by 5 bases, with 9 bases between the two germline ends. Germline CDR1 reads MNHEY; CDR2 reads SVGEGT. As DNA, the CDR3 is TGTGCCAGCAGTTCCGACACCAACAATGAGCAGTTCTTC. Translating gives CASSSDTNNEQFF.

This sequence joins TRBV3-1 (or the pseudogene TRBV3-2) and TRBJ1-1; tentatively, D is TRBD1 (5 bases). The CDR3 is made up of 14 amino acids. The germline CDR1 and CDR2 sequences are LGHDT and YNNKEL (reference sequence). V lost 4 bases to trimming and J lost 0 bases, with 9 bases between them. The CDR3 DNA follows: TGTGCCAGCAGCCTGGGACCGTTGAACACTGAAGCTTTCTTT. Its translation: CASSLGPLNTEAFF.

J is TRBJ2-7 and V is TRBV28, with TRBD1 matching over 9 bases. Losses at the gene ends were 4 bases for V and 2 bases for J; bases not matched to a gene: 6. The CDR3 has 15 residues. Germline CDR1 is MDHEN and CDR2 is SYDVKM. The CDR3 nucleotides are TGTGCCAGCAGTTCAACGGGACAGGGTCCCTACGAGCAGTACTTC. Encoded protein: CASSSTGQGPYEQYF.

The gene calls are TRBV5-1 and TRBJ2-5, with D possibly TRBD1 on 6 matching bases. V dropped 0 bases and J dropped 5 bases, with 11 bases sitting between them. Germline CDR1 is SGHRS and CDR2 is YFSETQ. CDR3 length: 14 amino acids. The CDR3 nucleotides are TGCGCCAGCAGCTTGGGGACAGAAGGGGAGACCCAGTACTTC. This encodes CASSLGTEGETQYF.

The chain couples TRBV15 to TRBJ1-1; TRBD1 aligns across 11 bases. The CDR3 extends over 15 amino acids. Germline V lookup: CDR1 LNHNV, CDR2 YYDKDF (reference sequence). V lost 0 bases, J lost 4 bases, and 1 base stayed unmatched. The CDR3 here is CATSRDGTGGTEAFF. The CDR3, as DNA: TGTGCCACCAGCAGAGATGGGACAGGGGGCACTGAAGCTTTCTTT.

The gene calls are TRBV14 and TRBJ2-3; D not resolved. Trimming stripped 1 base from V and 9 bases from J, with 8 bases between. The V gene's germline CDR1 is SGHDN and CDR2 FVKESK. CDR3 size: 12 residues. The CDR3 DNA follows: TGTGCCAGCAGCCAAGGGTTAGGGACGCAGTATTTT. This translates into CASSQGLGTQYF.

The V and J genes are TRBV18 and TRBJ2-3; 8 bases map to TRBD1. Per the germline V gene, CDR1 is KGHSH and CDR2 is LQKENI. After removal of 3 bases from V and 4 bases from J, the junction contained 6 bases not matched to a gene. The CDR3 loop spans 15 amino acids. Here the CDR3 reads CASSPTGQGADTQYF. CDR3 in DNA: TGTGCCAGCTCACCTACCGGACAGGGAGCAGATACGCAGTATTTT.

J is TRBJ1-2 and V is TRBV20-1; 7 bases fit TRBD1. Trimming at V came to 5 bases and at J to 13 bases, leaving 7 bases not matched to a gene. The CDR3 runs 10 residues. Germline lookup yields CDR1 DFQATT and CDR2 SNEGSKA (reference sequence). The CDR3 DNA sequence: TGCAGTGCTTATACGGACAGGATCACCTTC. Translation: CSAYTDRITF.

This chain joins TRBV7-2 and TRBJ2-7; unclear D gene. V was cut by 2 bases and J by 6 bases, with 8 bases left in between. The CDR3 contains 12 residues. Germline V gene data show CDR1 as SGHTA and CDR2 as FQGNSA. The CDR3 loop is CASSLTQIEQYF. DNA for the CDR3: TGTGCCAGCAGCTTAACGCAGATCGAGCAGTACTTC.

The genes are TRBV2 and TRBJ1-3; 12 bases line up with TRBD1. The CDR3 extends over 18 amino acids. Per germline, CDR1 SNHLY and CDR2 FYNNEI. V was clipped by 2 bases and J by 0 bases; unmatched bases: 5. The CDR3 DNA is TGTGCCAGCAGTGAAAGGGGACAGGGGGCCCTCTCTGGAAACACCATATATTTT. Translated: CASSERGQGALSGNTIYF. The full variable domain, its missing parts supplied by reference TRBV2 and TRBJ1-3, is EPEVTQTPSHQVTQMGQEVILRCVPISNHLYFYWYRQILGQKVEFLVSFYNNEISEKSEIFDDQFSVERPDGSNFTLKIRSTKLEDSAMYFCASSERGQGALSGNTIYFGEGSWLTVV.

V is TRBV7-9 and J is TRBJ2-1, with D possibly TRBD1 on 7 matching bases. The CDR3 runs to 17 residues. Trimming left V 5 bases short and J 5 bases short, with 22 bases between. Per germline, CDR1 SEHNR and CDR2 FQNEAQ (reference sequence). CDR3 in amino acids: CASSQGGGSFLNNEQFF. The CDR3 DNA reads as TGTGCCAGCAGCCAGGGGGGTGGATCTTTTTTGAACAATGAGCAGTTCTTC.

This chain joins TRBV29-1 and TRBJ2-1, with TRBD2 matching 10 bases. In germline, CDR1 is SQVTM, CDR2 ANQGSEA. V lost 7 bases, J lost 6 bases, and 6 bases stayed unmatched. The CDR3 is 13 residues long. The CDR3 sequence: CSAAGGQSNEQFF. The CDR3 DNA follows: TGCAGCGCAGCGGGAGGGCAAAGCAATGAGCAGTTCTTC.

This clone was observed a few times. This chain uses TRBV7-6 with TRBJ1-1, with D perhaps matching TRBD1 (6 bases). Germline values: CDR1 SGHVS, CDR2 FNYEAQ. The length of the CDR3 is 19 residues. Trimming shortened V by 5 bases and J by 3 bases, and 28 bases separated the two germline ends. The CDR3 is CASSPRQDLPLNLYTEAFF. The CDR3 DNA is TGTGCCAGCAGCCCTCGACAGGACCTCCCGCTCAACCTTTACACTGAAGCTTTCTTT.

The chain carries TRBV28 and TRBJ1-2, with TRBD1 matching over 7 bases. Losses at the gene ends were 10 bases for V and 2 bases for J; bases not matched to a gene: 10. CDR3 length equals 14 residues. Germline V CDR1 and CDR2: MDHEN, SYDVKM. The CDR3 region has the DNA TGTGCCACCCTGGGACAGCCCTTAAACTATGGCTACACCTTC. Protein: CATLGQPLNYGYTF.

This clone was detected a few times. The rearrangement uses TRBV19 and TRBJ1-4; 7 bases align to TRBD1. This CDR3 region has 14 residues. V was pared by 7 bases and J by 7 bases, with 9 bases of the junction left unmatched. Germline values: CDR1 LNHDA, CDR2 SQIVND (reference sequence). The CDR3 bases are TGTGCCAGTAAAGTGGAGACAGGGCCTGAAAAACTGTTTTTT. It yields the protein CASKVETGPEKLFF.